The sequence of this T cell receptor beta chain was determined in a study of cytomegalovirus exposure and HLA in healthy donors. Study-level information: Tens of millions of unique TCR sequences came from HLA-typed donors in an early release. Study-wide points: TCR beta sequences reportedly predicted most subjects' HLA-A and HLA-B alleles accurately. HLA restriction was apparent for most CMV-associated TCR beta chains in a later analysis.

This CDR3 is built from 15 residues. Per germline, CDR1 SGHTA and CDR2 FQGTGA. V shed 5 bases and J shed 1 base, with 11 bases lying between them. PCR used 60 Vbeta primers and 13 Jbeta primers. Data came from immunoSEQ multiplex PCR; TCRdb stores just in-frame clones and leaves some out. The repertoire holds almost 200,000 clones, with about four fifths as singletons. The table lists this clone with a few counts. Its specificity is unknown. The clonotype comes from a male donor in good health and CMV-seropositive. The sequencing input was PBMCs. This chain joins TRBV7-3 and TRBJ2-2, with TRBD1 as a possible D gene (6 bases). The CDR3 protein is CASSQQGQNTGELFF. As DNA, the CDR3 is TGTGCCAGCAGCCAGCAGGGACAGAACACCGGGGAGCTGTTTTTT.